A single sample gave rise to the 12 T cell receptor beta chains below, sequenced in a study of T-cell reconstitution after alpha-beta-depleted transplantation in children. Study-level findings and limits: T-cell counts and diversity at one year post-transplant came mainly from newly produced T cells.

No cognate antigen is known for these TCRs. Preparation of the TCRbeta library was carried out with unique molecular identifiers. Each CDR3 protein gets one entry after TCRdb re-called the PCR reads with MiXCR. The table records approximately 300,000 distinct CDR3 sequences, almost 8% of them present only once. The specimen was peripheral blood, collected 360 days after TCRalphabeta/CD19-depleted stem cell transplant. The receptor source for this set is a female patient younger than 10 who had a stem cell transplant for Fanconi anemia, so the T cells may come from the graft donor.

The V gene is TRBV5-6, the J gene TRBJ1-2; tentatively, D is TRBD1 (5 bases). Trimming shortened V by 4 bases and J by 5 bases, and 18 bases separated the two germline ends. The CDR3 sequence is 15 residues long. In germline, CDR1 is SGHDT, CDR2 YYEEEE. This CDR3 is CASSPKLPGEYGYTF. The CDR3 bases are TGTGCCAGCAGCCCAAAACTGCCGGGGGAGTATGGCTACACCTTC.

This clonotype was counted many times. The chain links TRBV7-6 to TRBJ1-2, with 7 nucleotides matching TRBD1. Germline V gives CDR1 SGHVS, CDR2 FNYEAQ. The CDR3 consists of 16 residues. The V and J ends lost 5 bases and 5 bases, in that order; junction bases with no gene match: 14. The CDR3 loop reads CASSLHGQERGYGYTF. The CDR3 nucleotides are TGTGCCAGCAGCCTCCACGGACAGGAAAGGGGTTATGGCTACACCTTC.

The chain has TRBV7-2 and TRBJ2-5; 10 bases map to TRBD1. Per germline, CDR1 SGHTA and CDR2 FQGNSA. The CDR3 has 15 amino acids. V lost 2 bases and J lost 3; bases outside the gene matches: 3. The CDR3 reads CASSLSGTGEETQYF. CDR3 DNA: TGTGCCAGCAGCTTATCGGGGACAGGGGAAGAGACCCAGTACTTC.

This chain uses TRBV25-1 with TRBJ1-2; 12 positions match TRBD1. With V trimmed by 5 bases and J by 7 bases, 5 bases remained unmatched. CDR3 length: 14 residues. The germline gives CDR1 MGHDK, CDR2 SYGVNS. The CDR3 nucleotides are TGTGCCAGCAGTTTTGTGGGACAGGGGGCTGGCTACACCTTC. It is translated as CASSFVGQGAGYTF.

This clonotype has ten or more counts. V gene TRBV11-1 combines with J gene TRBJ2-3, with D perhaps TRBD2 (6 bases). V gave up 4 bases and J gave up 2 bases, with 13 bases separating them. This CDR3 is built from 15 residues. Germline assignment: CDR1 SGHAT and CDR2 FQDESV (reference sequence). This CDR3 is CASSSGGTSTDTQYF. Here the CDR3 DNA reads TGTGCCAGCAGCTCAGGCGGGACCTCCACAGATACGCAGTATTTT.

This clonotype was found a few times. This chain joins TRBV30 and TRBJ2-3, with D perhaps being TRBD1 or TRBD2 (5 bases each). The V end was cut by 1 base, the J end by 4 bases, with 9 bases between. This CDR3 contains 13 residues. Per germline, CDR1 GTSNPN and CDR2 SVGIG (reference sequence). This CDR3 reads CAWSGGTADTQYF. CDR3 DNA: TGTGCCTGGAGTGGGGGGACGGCAGATACGCAGTATTTT.

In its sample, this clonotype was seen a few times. CDR3 region: CASSIPLPHNEQFF. CDR3 coding DNA: TGTGCCAGTAGTATACCGCTGCCACACAATGAGCAGTTCTTC. The chain recombines TRBV19 with TRBJ2-1; D gene unclear. This CDR3 has 14 residues. Germline CDR1 LNHDA, CDR2 SQIVND (reference sequence). V lost 2 bases and J 5 bases, leaving 10 bases between the germline ends.

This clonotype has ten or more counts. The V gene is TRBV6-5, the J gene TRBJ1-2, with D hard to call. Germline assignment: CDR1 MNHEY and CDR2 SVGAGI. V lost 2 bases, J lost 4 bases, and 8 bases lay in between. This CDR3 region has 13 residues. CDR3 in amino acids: CASSYRNSYGYTF. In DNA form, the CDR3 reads TGTGCCAGCAGTTACAGGAATTCCTATGGCTACACCTTC.

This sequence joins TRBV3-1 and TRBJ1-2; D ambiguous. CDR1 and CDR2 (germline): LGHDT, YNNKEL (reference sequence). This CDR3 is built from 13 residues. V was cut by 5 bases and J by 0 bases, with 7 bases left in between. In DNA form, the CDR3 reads TGTGCCAGCAGCGAACTAGCTAACTATGGCTACACCTTC. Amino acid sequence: CASSELANYGYTF.

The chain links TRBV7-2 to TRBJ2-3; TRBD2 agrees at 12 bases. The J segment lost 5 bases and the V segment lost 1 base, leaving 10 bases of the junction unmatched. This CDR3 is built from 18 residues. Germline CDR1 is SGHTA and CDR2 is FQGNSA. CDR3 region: CASSLGPLAGGPGDTQYF. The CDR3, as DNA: TGTGCCAGCAGCTTAGGGCCCCTAGCGGGGGGGCCTGGAGATACGCAGTATTTT.

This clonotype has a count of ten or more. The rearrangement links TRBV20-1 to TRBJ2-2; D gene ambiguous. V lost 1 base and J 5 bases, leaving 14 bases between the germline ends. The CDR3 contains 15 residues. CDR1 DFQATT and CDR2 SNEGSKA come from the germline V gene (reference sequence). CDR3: CSARGPLIGTGELFF. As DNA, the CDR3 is TGCAGTGCTAGAGGCCCGCTAATAGGTACCGGGGAGCTGTTTTTT.

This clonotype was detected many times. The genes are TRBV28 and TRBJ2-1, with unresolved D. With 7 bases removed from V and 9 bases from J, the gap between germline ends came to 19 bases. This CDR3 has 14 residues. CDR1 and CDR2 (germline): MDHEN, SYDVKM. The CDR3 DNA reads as TGTGCCAGCAAGTTACCGGCCCCGACAAGTGAGCAGTTCTTC. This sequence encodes CASKLPAPTSEQFF.